These 4 T cell receptor beta chains share one sample of origin, sequenced in a study of PD-1 blockade in classical Hodgkin lymphoma (dated by TCRdb to 2018 to 2020). Receptor libraries were prepared by the immunoSEQ multiplex PCR assay. The table was pulled from immuneACCESS by TCRdb, which kept in-frame rearrangements only. Such tables lose some clones; where checked, under half of the loss comes from unresolved V genes, and the rest has no known cause. The sample profile shows 60,000 to 75,000 clones; over 85% of them were found once. Of the sample, about 8.8% falls within the top ten clones. The label giving this sample's time point can be read as: cycle 1 day 1 (C1D1), immediately before nivolumab initiation. Every trial patient had relapsed after autologous stem cell transplantation, and cohorts A, B and C differed in prior brentuximab vedotin exposure. The sequences come from peripheral blood mononuclear cells (PBMCs), collected at baseline. The origin of the receptors is a human donor with classical Hodgkin lymphoma.

The chain carries TRBV5-1 and TRBJ2-1; D is undetermined. CDR1 and CDR2 (germline): SGHRS, YFSETQ. Trimming removed 3 bases at V and 0 bases at J, with 16 bases between. The CDR3 covers 17 residues. The CDR3 is CASSSWGSSGSYNEQFF. Here the CDR3 DNA reads TGCGCCAGCAGCTCCTGGGGTAGTTCGGGCTCCTACAATGAGCAGTTCTTC.

CDR3 nucleotide sequence: TGTGCCAGCAGCGCCTTCCGGGACAGGGGACCCGGGGAGCTGTTTTTT. Residues: CASSAFRDRGPGELFF. The chain recombines TRBV7-9 with TRBJ2-2; TRBD1 aligns across 10 bases. Germline V gives CDR1 SEHNR, CDR2 FQNEAQ (reference sequence). There are 16 residues in the CDR3. The trim removed 5 bases at V and 6 bases at J, leaving 9 bases unmatched.

This clone is classed as medium-sized. J is TRBJ1-1 and V is TRBV18, with D unresolved. Trimming removed 8 bases at V and 0 bases at J, with 19 bases between. CDR3 length: 16 amino acids. Per the germline V gene, CDR1 is KGHSH and CDR2 is LQKENI. The CDR3 region is CASQKLGYSMNTEAFF. The CDR3 DNA reads as TGTGCCAGCCAAAAGCTCGGATACTCAATGAACACTGAAGCTTTCTTT.

This chain links TRBV5-6 with TRBJ2-2; TRBD2 is a possible D gene (6 bases). V was pared by 1 base and J by 4 bases, with 14 bases between. The germline V gene encodes CDR1 SGHDT and CDR2 YYEEEE. CDR3 size: 16 residues. CDR3 in amino acids: CASSLLTGVGTGELFF. CDR3 sequence (DNA): TGTGCCAGCAGCTTGCTTACGGGAGTGGGCACCGGGGAGCTGTTTTTT.